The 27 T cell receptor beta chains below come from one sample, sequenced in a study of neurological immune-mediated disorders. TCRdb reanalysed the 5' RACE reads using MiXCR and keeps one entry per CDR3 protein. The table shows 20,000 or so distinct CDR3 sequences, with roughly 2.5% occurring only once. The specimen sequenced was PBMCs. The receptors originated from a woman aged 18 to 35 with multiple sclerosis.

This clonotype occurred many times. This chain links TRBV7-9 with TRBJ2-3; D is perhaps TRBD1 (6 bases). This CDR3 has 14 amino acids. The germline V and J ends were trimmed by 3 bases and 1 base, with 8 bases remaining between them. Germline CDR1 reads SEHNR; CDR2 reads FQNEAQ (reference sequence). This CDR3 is CASSFEGGTDTQYF. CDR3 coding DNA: TGTGCCAGCAGCTTTGAGGGGGGCACAGATACGCAGTATTTT.

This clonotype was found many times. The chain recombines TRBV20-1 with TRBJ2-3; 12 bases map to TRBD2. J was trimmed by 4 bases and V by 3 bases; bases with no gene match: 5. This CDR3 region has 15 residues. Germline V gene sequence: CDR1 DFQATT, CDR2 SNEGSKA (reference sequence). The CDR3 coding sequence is TGCAGTGCTAGGAGGACTAGCGGGATGGCAGATACGCAGTATTTT. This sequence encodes CSARRTSGMADTQYF.

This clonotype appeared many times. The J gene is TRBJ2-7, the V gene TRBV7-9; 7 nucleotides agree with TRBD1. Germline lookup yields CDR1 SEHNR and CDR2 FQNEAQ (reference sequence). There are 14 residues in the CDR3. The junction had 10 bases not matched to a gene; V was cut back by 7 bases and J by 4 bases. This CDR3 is CASIPLGQSYEQYF. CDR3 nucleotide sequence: TGTGCCAGCATCCCTTTGGGACAGAGTTACGAGCAGTACTTC. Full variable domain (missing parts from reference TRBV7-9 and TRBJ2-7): DTGVSQNPRHKITKRGQNVTFRCDPISEHNRLYWYRQTLGQGPEFLTYFQNEAQLEKSRLLSDRFSAERPKGSFSTLEIQRTEQGDSAMYLCASIPLGQSYEQYFGPGTRLTVT.

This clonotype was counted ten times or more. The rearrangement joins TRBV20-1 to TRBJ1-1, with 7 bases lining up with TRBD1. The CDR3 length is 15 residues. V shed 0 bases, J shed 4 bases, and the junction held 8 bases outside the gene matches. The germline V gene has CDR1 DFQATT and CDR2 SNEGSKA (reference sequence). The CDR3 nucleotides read TGCAGTGCTAGAGATCTTGGGTCAGGGGGCACTGAAGCTTTCTTT. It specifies CSARDLGSGGTEAFF.

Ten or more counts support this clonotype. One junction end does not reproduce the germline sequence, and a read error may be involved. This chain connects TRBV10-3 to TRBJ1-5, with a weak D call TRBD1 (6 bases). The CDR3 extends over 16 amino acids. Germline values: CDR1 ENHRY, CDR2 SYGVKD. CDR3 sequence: CAISNGATGFNQPQNF. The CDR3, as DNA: TGTGCCATCAGTAATGGTGCGACAGGATTCAATCAGCCCCAGAATTTT.

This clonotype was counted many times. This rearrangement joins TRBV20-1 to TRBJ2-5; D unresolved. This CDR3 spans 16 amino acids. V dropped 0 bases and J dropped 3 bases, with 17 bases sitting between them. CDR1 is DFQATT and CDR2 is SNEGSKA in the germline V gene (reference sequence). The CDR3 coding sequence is TGCAGTGCTAGAGAGGGTGTGGTGATTAGGGAAGAGACCCAGTACTTC. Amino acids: CSAREGVVIREETQYF.

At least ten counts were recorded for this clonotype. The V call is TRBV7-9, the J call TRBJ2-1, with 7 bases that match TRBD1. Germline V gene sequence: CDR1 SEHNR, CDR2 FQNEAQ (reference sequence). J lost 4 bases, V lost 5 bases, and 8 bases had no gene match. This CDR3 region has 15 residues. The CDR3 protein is CASSRRQGLYNEQFF. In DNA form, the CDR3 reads TGTGCCAGCAGCCGTCGACAGGGCTTATACAATGAGCAGTTCTTC.

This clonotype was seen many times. CDR3 residues: CATSRAGGTYEQYV. In nucleotides, the CDR3 is TGTGCCACCAGCAGGGCAGGAGGTACCTACGAGCAGTACGTC. The genes are TRBV15 and TRBJ2-7, with D perhaps TRBD2 (5 bases). Looked up from germline, CDR1 is LNHNV and CDR2 is YYDKDF (reference sequence). The ends were cut back, 3 bases at V and 2 bases at J, with 11 bases in the middle. The CDR3 covers 14 residues.

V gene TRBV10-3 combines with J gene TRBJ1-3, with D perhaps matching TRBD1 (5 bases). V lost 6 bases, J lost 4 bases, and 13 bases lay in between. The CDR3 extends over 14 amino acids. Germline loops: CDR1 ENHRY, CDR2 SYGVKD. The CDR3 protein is CAIRQQGEGNTIYF. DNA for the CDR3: TGTGCCATCAGGCAGCAAGGGGAAGGAAACACCATATATTTT.

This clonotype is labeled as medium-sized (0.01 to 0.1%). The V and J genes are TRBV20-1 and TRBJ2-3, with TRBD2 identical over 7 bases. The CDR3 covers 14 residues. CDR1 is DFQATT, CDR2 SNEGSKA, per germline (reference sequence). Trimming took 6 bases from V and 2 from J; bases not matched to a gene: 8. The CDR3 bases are TGCAGTGCCCCGGGGGGTTCGGCCACAGATACGCAGTATTTT. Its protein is CSAPGGSATDTQYF.

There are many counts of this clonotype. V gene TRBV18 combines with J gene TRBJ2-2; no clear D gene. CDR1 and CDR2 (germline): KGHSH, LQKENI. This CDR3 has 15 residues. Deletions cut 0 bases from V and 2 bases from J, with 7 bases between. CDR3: CASSPPLRNTGELFF. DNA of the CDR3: TGTGCCAGCTCACCACCGCTAAGAAACACCGGGGAGCTGTTTTTT.

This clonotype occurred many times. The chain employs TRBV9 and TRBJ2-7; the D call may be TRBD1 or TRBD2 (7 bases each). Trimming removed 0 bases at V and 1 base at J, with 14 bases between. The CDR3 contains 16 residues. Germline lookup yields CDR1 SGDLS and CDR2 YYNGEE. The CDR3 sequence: CASSVGEGARSYEQYF. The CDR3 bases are TGTGCCAGCAGCGTAGGGGAGGGGGCAAGATCCTACGAGCAGTACTTC.

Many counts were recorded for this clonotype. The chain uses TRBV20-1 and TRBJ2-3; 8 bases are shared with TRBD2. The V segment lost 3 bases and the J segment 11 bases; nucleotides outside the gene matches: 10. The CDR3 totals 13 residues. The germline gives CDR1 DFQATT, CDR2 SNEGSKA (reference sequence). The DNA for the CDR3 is TGCAGTGCTAGTCTGGCGGGGGGCCTGGGGCAGTATTTT. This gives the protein CSASLAGGLGQYF.

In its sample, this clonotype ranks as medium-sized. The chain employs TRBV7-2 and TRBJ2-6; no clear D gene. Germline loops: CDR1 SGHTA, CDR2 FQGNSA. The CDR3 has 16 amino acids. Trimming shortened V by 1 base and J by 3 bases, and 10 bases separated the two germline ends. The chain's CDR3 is CASSLGPGNGANVLTF. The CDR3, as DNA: TGTGCCAGCAGCTTAGGTCCGGGTAATGGGGCCAACGTCCTGACTTTC.

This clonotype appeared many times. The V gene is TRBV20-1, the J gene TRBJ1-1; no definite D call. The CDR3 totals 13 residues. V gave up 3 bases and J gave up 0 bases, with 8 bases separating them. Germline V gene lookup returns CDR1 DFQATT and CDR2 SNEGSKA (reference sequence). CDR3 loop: CSARTPVNTEAFF. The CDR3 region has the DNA TGCAGTGCTAGGACACCAGTGAACACTGAAGCTTTCTTT.

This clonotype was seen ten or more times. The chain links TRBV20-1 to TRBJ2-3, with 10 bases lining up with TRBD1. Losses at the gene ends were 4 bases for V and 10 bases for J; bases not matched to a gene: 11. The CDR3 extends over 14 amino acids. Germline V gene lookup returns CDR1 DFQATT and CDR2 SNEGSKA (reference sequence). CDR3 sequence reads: CSAKTGTGEVPQYF. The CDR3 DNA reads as TGCAGTGCTAAAACCGGGACAGGGGAAGTGCCGCAGTATTTT.

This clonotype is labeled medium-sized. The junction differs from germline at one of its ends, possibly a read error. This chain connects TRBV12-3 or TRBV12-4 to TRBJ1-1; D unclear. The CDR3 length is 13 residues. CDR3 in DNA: TGTGCCAGCACTTTAACAGCGAACACTGAAGCTTTCTTT. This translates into CASTLTANTEAFF.

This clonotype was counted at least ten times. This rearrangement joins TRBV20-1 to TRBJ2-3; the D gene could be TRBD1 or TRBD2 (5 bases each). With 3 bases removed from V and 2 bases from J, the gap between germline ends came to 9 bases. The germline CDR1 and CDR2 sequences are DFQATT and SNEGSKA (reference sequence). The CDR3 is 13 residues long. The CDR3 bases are TGCAGTGCTAGTCCCGGGGCCACAGATACGCAGTATTTT. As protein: CSASPGATDTQYF.

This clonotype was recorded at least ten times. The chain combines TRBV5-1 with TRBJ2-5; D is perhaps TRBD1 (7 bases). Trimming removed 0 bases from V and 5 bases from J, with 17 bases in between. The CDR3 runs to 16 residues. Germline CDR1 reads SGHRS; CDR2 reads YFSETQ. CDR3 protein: CASSLDGGGREETQYF. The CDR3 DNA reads TGCGCCAGCAGCTTGGATGGAGGGGGCAGGGAGGAGACCCAGTACTTC. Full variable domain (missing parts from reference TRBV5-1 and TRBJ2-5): KAGVTQTPRYLIKTRGQQVTLSCSPISGHRSVSWYQQTPGQGLQFLFEYFSETQRNKGNFPGRFSGRQFSNSRSEMNVSTLELGDSALYLCASSLDGGGREETQYFGPGTRLLVL.

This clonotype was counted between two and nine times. The CDR3 DNA sequence: TGTGCCAGCAGCGATACCGGGACCTACGGCTACACCTTC. Amino acid sequence: CASSDTGTYGYTF. This rearrangement joins TRBV2 to TRBJ1-2; D perhaps matches TRBD1 (5 bases). The CDR3 totals 13 residues. V was pared by 6 bases and J by 8 bases, with 16 bases between. CDR1 is SNHLY, CDR2 FYNNEI, per germline.

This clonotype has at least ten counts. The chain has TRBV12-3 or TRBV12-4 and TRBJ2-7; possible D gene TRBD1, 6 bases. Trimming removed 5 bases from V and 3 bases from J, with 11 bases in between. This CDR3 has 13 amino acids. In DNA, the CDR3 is TGTGCCAGCAGTGTCGGACAGCTCTACGAGCAGTACGTC. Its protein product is CASSVGQLYEQYV.

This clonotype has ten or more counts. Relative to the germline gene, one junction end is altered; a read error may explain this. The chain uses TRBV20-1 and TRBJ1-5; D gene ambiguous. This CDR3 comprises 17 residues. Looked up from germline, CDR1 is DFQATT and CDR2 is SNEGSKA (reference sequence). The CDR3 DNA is TGCAGTGCTAGCGAAGGCCAGGCCCGCTATTTATATCAGCCCCAGAATTTT. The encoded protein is CSASEGQARYLYQPQNF.

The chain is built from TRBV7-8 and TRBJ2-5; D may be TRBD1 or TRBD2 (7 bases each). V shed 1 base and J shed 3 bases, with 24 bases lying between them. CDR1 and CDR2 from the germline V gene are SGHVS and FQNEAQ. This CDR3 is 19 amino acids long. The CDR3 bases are TGTGCCAGCAGCTTAGGAAGACAGGGAGGGAGTAGGGCCAAAGAGACCCAGTACTTC. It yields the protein CASSLGRQGGSRAKETQYF.

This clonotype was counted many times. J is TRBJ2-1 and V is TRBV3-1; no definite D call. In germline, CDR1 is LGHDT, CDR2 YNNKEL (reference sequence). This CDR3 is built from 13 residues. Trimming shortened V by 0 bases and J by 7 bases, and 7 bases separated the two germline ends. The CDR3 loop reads CASSQDLGNEQFF. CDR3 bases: TGTGCCAGCAGCCAAGATCTGGGGAATGAGCAGTTCTTC.

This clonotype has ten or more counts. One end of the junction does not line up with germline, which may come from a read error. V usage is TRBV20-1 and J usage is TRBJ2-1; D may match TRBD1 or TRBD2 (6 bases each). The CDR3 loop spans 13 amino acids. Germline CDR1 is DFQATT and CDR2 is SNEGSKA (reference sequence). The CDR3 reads CSPRGEAYNEQFF. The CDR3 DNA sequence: TGCAGTCCTAGGGGGGAAGCCTACAATGAGCAGTTCTTC.

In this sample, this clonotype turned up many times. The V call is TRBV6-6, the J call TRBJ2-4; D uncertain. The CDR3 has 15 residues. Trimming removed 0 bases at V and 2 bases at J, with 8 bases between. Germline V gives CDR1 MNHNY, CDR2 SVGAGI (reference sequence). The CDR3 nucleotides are TGTGCCAGCAGTTACTCGGGCAGTACCAAAAACATTCAGTACTTC. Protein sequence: CASSYSGSTKNIQYF.

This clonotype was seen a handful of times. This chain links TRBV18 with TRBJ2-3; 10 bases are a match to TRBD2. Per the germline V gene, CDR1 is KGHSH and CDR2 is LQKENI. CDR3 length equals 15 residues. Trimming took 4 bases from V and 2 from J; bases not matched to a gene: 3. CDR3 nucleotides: TGTGCCAGCTCACTAACTAGCGGGGTCACAGATACGCAGTATTTT. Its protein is CASSLTSGVTDTQYF.